A selection of T cell receptor beta chains follows, all from one sample in a study of metastatic and nonmetastatic thyroid tumors. TCRdb used MiXCR to call clones anew from the PCR reads. The repertoire holds under 100,000 clones, 8% to 9.5% seen once, with roughly 9% in the top ten. Sequencing was carried out using blood. Receptor source: a female donor with papillary thyroid cancer or a benign thyroid nodule (not recorded which). Some clones in this sample may be carry-over from other donors' samples. CDR3s include the opening cysteine and the closing phenylalanine or tryptophan.

j_call | v_call | cdr3_length | cdr3_aa
TRBJ1-1 | TRBV18 | 16 | CASSPPGRNMNTEAFF
TRBJ1-6 | TRBV20-1 | 15 | CSARPRNRNNSPLHF
TRBJ2-3 | TRBV28 | 12 | CASSSQFIGHYF
TRBJ1-3 | TRBV18 | 18 | CASSADSGGAHVGNTIYF
TRBJ2-7 | TRBV7-9 | 13 | CASSFFPSYEQYF
TRBJ1-6 | TRBV20-1 | 17 | CSARVFVGQGLYSPLHF
TRBJ2-6 | TRBV27 | 15 | CASVGPRSGANVLTF
TRBJ2-7 | TRBV3-1 | 17 | CASSQDAGGIPAGEQYF
TRBJ1-5 | TRBV6-2/TRBV6-3 | 16 | CASSLRGVVIGQPQHF
TRBJ1-5 | TRBV6-6 | 18 | CASSYSSGSGRVNQPQHF
TRBJ1-1 | TRBV12-3/TRBV12-4 | 13 | CASSLYRDTEAFF
TRBJ2-3 | TRBV7-6 | 16 | CASSSRGGPPPDTQYF
TRBJ1-6 | TRBV19 | 16 | CASSIRGTEDNSPLHF
TRBJ2-2 | TRBV5-1 | 19 | CASSLAPGLSSQNTGELFF
TRBJ2-1 | TRBV12-3/TRBV12-4 | 14 | CASRPGLLRNEQFF
TRBJ1-6 | TRBV11-2 | 14 | CASRPRQEGSPFHF
TRBJ2-1 | TRBV6-1 | 15 | CASGSRAGGRNEQFF
TRBJ2-6 | TRBV6-2/TRBV6-3 | 15 | CASSYSNSGANVLTF
TRBJ2-3 | TRBV30 | 15 | CAFTLGTDSTDTQYF
TRBJ2-3 | TRBV6-5 | 13 | CASSYSGVDTQYF
TRBJ2-1 | TRBV25-1 | 15 | CASSELNPGPNEQFF
TRBJ2-7 | TRBV18 | 15 | CASSPGQGDPYEQYF
TRBJ1-6 | TRBV12-3/TRBV12-4 | 13 | CASSLAGASPLHF
TRBJ2-5 | TRBV4-1 | 17 | CASSQEAGTSGGETQYF
TRBJ1-2 | TRBV4-2 | 15 | CASSQVFLGAYGYTF
TRBJ2-5 | TRBV5-5 | 15 | CASSKVTGGLETQYF
TRBJ2-3 | TRBV20-1 | 14 | CSASRPPCVDTQYF
TRBJ2-7 | TRBV24-1 | 15 | CATSSYRGGSYEQYF
TRBJ2-7 | TRBV6-1 | 17 | CATNFGEFEPFTYEQYF
TRBJ2-7 | TRBV19 | 13 | CASSGTGGDEQYF
TRBJ2-1 | TRBV15 | 17 | CATSRGVSGGSYNEQFF
TRBJ2-5 | TRBV15 | 12 | CATSRAGETQYF
TRBJ2-3 | TRBV7-3 | 18 | CASSLNSASGGVTDTQYF
TRBJ2-2 | TRBV29-1 | 14 | CSGGASGNTGELFF
TRBJ2-7 | TRBV29-1 | 13 | CSERWVLTYEQYF
TRBJ1-1 | TRBV5-5 | 15 | CASSLTGSSNTEAFF
TRBJ2-3 | TRBV7-3 | 18 | CASSLTSGLAGTTDTQYF
TRBJ1-2 | TRBV12-3/TRBV12-4 | 13 | CASTLEGSYGYTF
TRBJ1-2 | TRBV7-8 | 14 | CASSLKQGAGGYTF
TRBJ1-6 | TRBV9 | 16 | CASSVDPGQLNSPLHF
TRBJ1-2 | TRBV28 | 13 | CASSSRPIYGYTF
TRBJ1-1 | TRBV12-3/TRBV12-4 | 14 | CASSFWGERTEAFF
TRBJ2-7 | TRBV27 | 12 | CASSLGQGAQYF
TRBJ1-3 | TRBV30 | 13 | CAWSVGLTRSIYF
TRBJ2-4 | TRBV18 | 13 | CAAAVGARDIQYF
TRBJ1-6 | TRBV27 | 13 | CASSLRTDSPLHF
TRBJ1-5 | TRBV6-1 | 15 | CASSQGPGGNQPQHF
TRBJ2-3 | TRBV27 | 14 | CASSLGVVTDTQYF
TRBJ2-3 | TRBV6-6 | 12 | CASSYFKGTQYF
TRBJ2-2 | TRBV5-1 | 16 | CASSLAQRGDTGELFF
TRBJ1-2 | TRBV12-3/TRBV12-4 | 13 | CASSSGQGYGYTF
TRBJ2-2 | TRBV19 | 13 | CASSIEGVGELFF
TRBJ2-1 | TRBV20-1 | 14 | CSARRDRGFNEQFF
TRBJ2-3 | TRBV7-9 | 13 | CASSSDSTDTQYF
TRBJ2-6 | TRBV5-6 | 14 | CASSLVRGANVLTF
TRBJ1-2 | TRBV6-2/TRBV6-3 | 15 | CASSYSGQGSGGYTF
TRBJ1-5 | TRBV13 | 12 | CASSFRNQPQHF
TRBJ1-2 | TRBV27 | 14 | CASSPREGGYGYTF
TRBJ2-6 | TRBV28 | 14 | CASSARGGANVLTF
TRBJ2-5 | TRBV28 | 15 | CASTVEAKLQETQYF